The 6 T cell receptor beta chains in this list originate from one sample, sequenced in a study of Ad26.COV2.S vaccination and SARS-CoV-2 variants. The sample's treatment: 15 to 20 received Ad26.COV2.S at low or high dose, single or two shots; about 5 received placebo; per-sample allocation not given. The samples date from day 63 after the first vaccine or placebo injection. Method: immunoSEQ multiplex PCR; TCRdb's copy keeps in-frame clones and lacks some. The sample holds hundreds of thousands of clones, more than 80% seen once. Sequencing used peripheral blood, obtained in a trial of Ad26.COV2.S vaccine versus placebo. All receptors derive from a person between 18 and 65 years old who received the Ad26.COV2.S COVID-19 vaccine or a placebo.

This chain links TRBV29-1 with TRBJ2-5, with TRBD1 as a possible D gene (5 bases). Between the trimmed V and J ends, which lost 7 bases and 8 bases, there was a span of 11 bases. Germline loops: CDR1 SQVTM, CDR2 ANQGSEA. The CDR3 covers 10 residues. DNA of the CDR3: TGCAGCGCTTACGACAGCACCCAGTACTTC. It translates to CSAYDSTQYF.

The V gene is TRBV19, the J gene TRBJ1-5; 8 positions agree with TRBD1. Trimming took 5 bases from V and 4 from J; bases not matched to a gene: 4. Germline V gene data show CDR1 as LNHDA and CDR2 as SQIVND (reference sequence). This CDR3 spans 14 amino acids. The CDR3 region has the DNA TGTGCCAGTAGTCGGGACAGGCGAAATCAGCCCCAGCATTTT. This gives the protein CASSRDRRNQPQHF.

This clone was picked up one time. Other DNA sequences in this specimen translate into the identical CDR3. The chain couples TRBV4-3 to TRBJ2-7, with 11 bases lining up with TRBD1. Germline CDR1 reads LGHNA; CDR2 reads YSLEER. Losses at the gene ends were 3 bases for V and 3 bases for J; bases not matched to a gene: 4. This CDR3 is built from 15 residues. This CDR3 reads CASSHSGTGGYEQYF. Here the CDR3 DNA reads TGCGCCAGCAGCCACTCCGGGACAGGGGGCTACGAGCAGTACTTC.

Here the CDR3 reads CASSQLTGSPLHF. The CDR3 DNA reads TGTGCCAGCAGCCAACTCACAGGGTCACCCCTCCACTTT. V usage is TRBV14 and J usage is TRBJ1-6; the D gene is possibly TRBD1 (6 bases). Trimming shortened V by 2 bases and J by 10 bases, and 9 bases separated the two germline ends. This CDR3 is built from 13 residues. Looked up from germline, CDR1 is SGHDN and CDR2 is FVKESK.

J is TRBJ1-3 and V is TRBV10-1; D unresolved. From germline, CDR1 is WNHNN and CDR2 SYGVQD (reference sequence). CDR3 length: 12 amino acids. Trimming shortened V by 7 bases and J by 0 bases, and 4 bases separated the two germline ends. This chain's CDR3 is CASKDSGNTIYF. CDR3 coding DNA: TGCGCCAGCAAAGACTCTGGAAACACCATATATTTT.

The V gene is TRBV7-2, the J gene TRBJ1-5; a weak D match, TRBD1 (5 bases). The germline V gene has CDR1 SGHTA and CDR2 FQGNSA. The V and J ends lost 5 bases and 2 bases respectively, with 13 bases between them. This CDR3 has 15 residues. The CDR3 DNA reads as TGTGCCAGCAGCCCTCTGACGGGGGGCAATCAGCCCCAGCATTTT. Protein sequence: CASSPLTGGNQPQHF.